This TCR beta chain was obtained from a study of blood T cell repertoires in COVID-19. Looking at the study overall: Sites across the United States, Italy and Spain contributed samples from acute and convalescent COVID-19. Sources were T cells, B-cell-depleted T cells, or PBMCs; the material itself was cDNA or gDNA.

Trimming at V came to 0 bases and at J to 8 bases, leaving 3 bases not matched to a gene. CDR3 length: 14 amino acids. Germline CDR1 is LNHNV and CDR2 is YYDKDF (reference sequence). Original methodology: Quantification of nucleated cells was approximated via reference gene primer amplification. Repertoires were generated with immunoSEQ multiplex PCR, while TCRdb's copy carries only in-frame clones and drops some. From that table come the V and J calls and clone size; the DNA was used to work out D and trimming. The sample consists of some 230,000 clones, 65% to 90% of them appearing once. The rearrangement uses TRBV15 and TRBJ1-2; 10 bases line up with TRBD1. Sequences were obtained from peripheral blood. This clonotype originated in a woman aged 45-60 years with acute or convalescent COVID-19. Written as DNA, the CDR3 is TGTGCCACCAGCAGAGATCGGGACAGGGGCGGCTACACCTTC. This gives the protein CATSRDRDRGGYTF.